The 15 T cell receptor beta chains presented below share a single source sample, sequenced in a study of T-cell memory formation after mild COVID-19. TCRdb itself ran the 5' RACE reads through MiXCR, one entry per CDR3 protein. The sample has fewer than 95,000 distinct CDR3 sequences, more than 12% seen once. The material sequenced was PBMCs or a T cell subset sorted from them (not recorded which). The receptors shown here come from a man between 18 and 35 years old who had mild COVID-19 (a few samples of this study predate the infection). Cell type and time point are not known.

CDR3 in DNA: TGTGCCAGCCAAAATGGGGAGTCTGGGGCCAACGTCCTGACTTTC. Translation gives CASQNGESGANVLTF. The chain employs TRBV9 and TRBJ2-6; tentative D call: TRBD2 (5 bases). Trimming took off 7 bases at V and 1 base at J, with 12 bases between the two ends. CDR1 and CDR2 from the germline V gene are SGDLS and YYNGEE. This CDR3 spans 15 amino acids.

Ten or more counts support this clonotype. J is TRBJ2-7 and V is TRBV6-5, with 7 bases that match TRBD2. This CDR3 contains 15 residues. J was trimmed by 7 bases and V by 0 bases; bases with no gene match: 9. In germline, CDR1 is MNHEY, CDR2 SVGAGI. The CDR3 reads CASSYSGGRAQEQYF. Here the CDR3 DNA reads TGTGCCAGCAGTTACTCCGGGGGGAGGGCCCAGGAGCAGTACTTC.

This clonotype was detected only a few times. The chain has TRBV15 and TRBJ2-1; weak D call: TRBD1 (5 bases). Trimming took 8 bases from V and 6 from J, leaving 14 bases between them. The CDR3 length is 13 residues. Germline values: CDR1 LNHNV, CDR2 YYDKDF (reference sequence). CDR3 residues: CATRSDTPNEQFF. The CDR3 DNA is TGTGCCACCCGGTCGGACACCCCCAATGAGCAGTTCTTC.

A few counts support this clonotype. The chain links TRBV4-1 to TRBJ2-7, with TRBD2 identical over 7 bases. This CDR3 region has 16 residues. Trimming cost V 0 bases and J 5 bases; bases outside gene matches: 10. CDR1 and CDR2 from the germline V gene are MGHRA and YSYEKL. The chain's CDR3 is CASSQEGGGYGDEQYF. The CDR3 DNA reads as TGCGCCAGCAGCCAAGAAGGCGGGGGATATGGCGACGAGCAGTACTTC.

This sequence joins TRBV28 and TRBJ2-6; D possibly uses TRBD1 or TRBD2 (5 bases each). In germline, CDR1 is MDHEN, CDR2 SYDVKM. Trimming removed 7 bases from V and 2 bases from J, with 15 bases in between. This CDR3 has 16 residues. In DNA form, the CDR3 reads TGTGCCAGCAAGAGGGACGGCCCCACTGGGGCCAACGTCCTGACTTTC. Translation: CASKRDGPTGANVLTF.

This clonotype showed up just a few times. The V call is TRBV5-1, the J call TRBJ2-7; no definite D call. V was cut by 3 bases and J by 2 bases, with 15 bases left in between. This CDR3 is 15 amino acids long. The germline V gene has CDR1 SGHRS and CDR2 YFSETQ. The CDR3 reads CASSWGTGPPYEQYF. DNA for the CDR3: TGCGCCAGCAGCTGGGGAACCGGGCCTCCCTACGAGCAGTACTTC.

The chain employs TRBV4-3 and TRBJ2-1; 10 bases match TRBD1. The CDR3 is 15 amino acids. The germline V gene has CDR1 LGHNA and CDR2 YSLEER. With V trimmed by 5 bases and J by 0 bases, 1 base remained unmatched. In DNA, the CDR3 is TGCGCCAGCAGCTGGGACAGGGGCTCCTACAATGAGCAGTTCTTC. Residues: CASSWDRGSYNEQFF.

V gene TRBV24-1 combines with J gene TRBJ2-2; D perhaps matches TRBD1 (5 bases). The CDR3 has 16 amino acids. Germline assignment: CDR1 KGHDR and CDR2 SFDVKD. Trimming took 0 bases from V and 0 from J, leaving 7 bases between them. The CDR3 bases are TGTGCCACCAGTGATTTGGGCAGGGCGAACACCGGGGAGCTGTTTTTT. Its protein is CATSDLGRANTGELFF.

This clonotype was counted a few times. This chain uses TRBV7-6 with TRBJ2-1; D is perhaps TRBD2 (6 bases). The V gene's germline CDR1 is SGHVS and CDR2 FNYEAQ. The V and J ends lost 5 bases and 3 bases respectively, with 17 bases between them. The CDR3 spans 16 residues. The CDR3 here is CASSPRDLGYYNEQFF. CDR3 in DNA: TGTGCCAGCAGCCCGCGGGACTTGGGCTACTACAATGAGCAGTTCTTC.

The chain is built from TRBV2 and TRBJ2-7; D assignment may be TRBD1 or TRBD2 (7 bases each). CDR3 length: 13 amino acids. The V gene's germline CDR1 is SNHLY and CDR2 FYNNEI. Trimming took off 11 bases at V and 6 bases at J, with 20 bases between the two ends. The CDR3 DNA is TGTGCCCGCGGGGAGGGGGCCGGGGGCGAGCAGTACGTC. Encoded protein: CARGEGAGGEQYV.

The table lists this clonotype with a few counts. CDR3 bases: TGCAGTGCTTGGACAGGGGGCGGGGAGCGGAGAACTGAAGCTTTCTTT. Residues: CSAWTGGGERRTEAFF. The chain employs TRBV20-1 and TRBJ1-1, with 11 bases that match TRBD1. Germline-derived CDR1 and CDR2 are DFQATT and SNEGSKA (reference sequence). V trimming: 5 bases; J trimming: 5 bases; junction bases outside the gene matches: 13. This CDR3 region has 16 residues.

This clonotype was observed a handful of times. The chain is built from TRBV9 and TRBJ1-1, with 7 bases that match TRBD1. Unmatched junction bases numbered 8, after V lost 4 bases and J lost 2 bases. Germline V gives CDR1 SGDLS, CDR2 YYNGEE. This CDR3 has 15 amino acids. The DNA for the CDR3 is TGTGCCAGCAGCCCCCCCAGGGGGACTAACACTGAAGCTTTCTTT. Its translation: CASSPPRGTNTEAFF.

This clonotype was seen ten or more times. The chain uses TRBV12-3 or TRBV12-4 and TRBJ1-2; D unclear. Trimming shortened V by 6 bases and J by 8 bases, and 10 bases separated the two germline ends. The length of the CDR3 is 11 residues. The CDR3, as DNA: TGTGCCAGCAGACATCGGTTGGGCTACACCTTC. Translated: CASRHRLGYTF.

The chain recombines TRBV4-1 with TRBJ2-7, with D possibly being TRBD2 (5 bases). The CDR3 consists of 15 residues. Germline V gene lookup returns CDR1 MGHRA and CDR2 YSYEKL. V lost 0 bases to trimming and J lost 3 bases, with 12 bases between them. CDR3: CASSQERADFYEQYF. Written as DNA, the CDR3 is TGCGCCAGCAGCCAAGAGAGGGCAGATTTCTACGAGCAGTACTTC.

This clonotype was picked up a small number of times. The chain couples TRBV12-3 or TRBV12-4 to TRBJ2-3; 10 bases are a match to TRBD1. V lost 5 bases and J lost 2; bases outside the gene matches: 7. The CDR3 consists of 16 residues. The CDR3 here is CASSPGTGVITDTQYF. CDR3 DNA: TGTGCCAGCAGTCCAGGGACAGGGGTGATCACAGATACGCAGTATTTT.